This is a list of T cell receptor beta chains from one sample in a study of persistence of HIV-infected CD4 T cells. The assay was immunoSEQ multiplex PCR, and TCRdb's table has in-frame clones only and misses some. The data hold roughly 41,000 clones, with approximately 90% observed a single time. No cognate antigen is known for these TCRs. The material was CD4+ T cells sorted from PBMCs after approximately 19-hour stimulation, obtained from a patient who received antiretroviral therapy. The receptors were gathered from an adult man with HIV who was CMV-seropositive. The CDR3 runs from the conserved cysteine through the conserved F or W. A D gene is named only where the DNA matches it firmly. Expanded clones are given a class, and other clones once, few, many or no size at all.

size,D,J,length,V,CDR3,DNA
-,-,TRBJ1-4,15,TRBV16,CASSQPRGVNEKLFF,TGTGCCAGCAGCCAGCCGAGGGGTGTTAATGAAAAACTGTTTTTT
few,-,TRBJ1-3,13,TRBV2,CAGKLGSGNTIYF,TGTGCCGGTAAACTCGGCTCTGGAAACACCATATATTTT
-,TRBD1,TRBJ2-2,15,TRBV7-6,CASSSRTGNTGELFF,TGTGCCAGCAGCTCCCGGACAGGGAACACCGGGGAGCTGTTTTTT
-,TRBD1,TRBJ2-7,12,TRBV4-2,CASSTGTAEQYF,TGTGCCAGCAGCACCGGGACAGCCGAGCAGTACTTC
-,-,TRBJ1-5,15,TRBV19,CASSIQTQANQPQHF,TGTGCCAGTAGTATTCAGACGCAGGCTAATCAGCCCCAGCATTTT
-,-,TRBJ1-2,12,TRBV29-1,CSVATPTYGYTF,TGCAGCGTTGCCACCCCTACCTATGGCTACACCTTC
-,TRBD2,TRBJ2-5,15,TRBV6-4,CASSDVGGPGETQYF,TGTGCCAGCAGTGACGTGGGAGGGCCGGGCGAGACCCAGTACTTC
-,-,TRBJ1-2,13,TRBV19,CASSIGTDYGYTF,TGTGCCAGTAGTATAGGGACTGATTATGGCTACACCTTC
-,-,TRBJ2-7,10,TRBV30,CVWSGYEQYF,TGTGTCTGGAGTGGTTACGAGCAGTACTTC
once,TRBD1,TRBJ1-2,17,TRBV24-1,CATSEPGQGGLDYGYTF,TGTGCCACCAGTGAGCCGGGACAGGGAGGTCTGGACTATGGCTACACCTTC
-,TRBD1,TRBJ1-5,15,TRBV7-2,CASSLAKGARQPQHF,TGTGCCAGCAGCTTAGCGAAGGGGGCTAGACAGCCCCAGCATTTT
-,TRBD1,TRBJ2-1,14,TRBV10-3,CAIRGQGRQNEQFF,TGTGCCATCAGGGGACAGGGGCGGCAAAATGAGCAGTTCTTC
-,TRBD1,TRBJ1-2,13,TRBV29-1,CSAGGQAGYGYTF,TGCAGCGCCGGGGGACAGGCGGGTTACGGCTACACCTTC
-,TRBD2,TRBJ2-2,16,TRBV14,CASSQRTSGNTGELFF,TGTGCCAGCAGCCAAAGGACTAGCGGGAACACCGGGGAGCTGTTTTTT
-,-,TRBJ2-1,16,TRBV6-4,CASSPGFTALYNEQFF,TGTGCCAGCAGTCCCGGGTTCACTGCCCTTTACAATGAGCAGTTCTTC
-,TRBD1,TRBJ1-5,16,TRBV7-2,CASSWAGTEVNQPQHF,TGTGCCAGCAGCTGGGCCGGGACAGAGGTTAATCAGCCCCAGCATTTT
-,TRBD1,TRBJ2-3,16,TRBV11-1,CASSLVRDRGYDTQYF,TGTGCCAGCAGCTTAGTCCGGGACAGGGGATACGATACGCAGTATTTT
-,TRBD1,TRBJ2-2,16,TRBV7-2,CASSWRDRGSTGELFF,TGTGCCAGCAGCTGGAGGGACAGGGGAAGCACCGGGGAGCTGTTTTTT
-,TRBD2,TRBJ2-5,14,TRBV19,CASSASTSGETQYF,TGTGCCAGTAGTGCTTCGACTAGCGGGGAGACCCAGTACTTC
once,-,TRBJ2-7,13,TRBV12-3/TRBV12-4,CASRTTGFYEQYF,TGTGCCAGCAGAACCACAGGGTTCTACGAGCAGTACTTC
-,-,TRBJ1-6,17,TRBV30,CAWSTGTFGNYNSPLHF,TGTGCCTGGAGTACCGGGACATTCGGAAATTATAATTCACCCCTCCACTTT
-,-,TRBJ2-3,16,TRBV19,CASQYGGQGPTDTQYF,TGTGCCAGTCAATATGGGGGACAAGGACCCACAGATACGCAGTATTTT
-,-,TRBJ1-1,15,TRBV19,CATRPSQGWNTEAFF,TGTGCCACCCGTCCCAGCCAAGGGTGGAACACTGAAGCTTTCTTT
-,-,TRBJ1-1,12,TRBV10-3,CAIRAKNTEAFF,TGTGCCATCAGGGCTAAGAACACTGAAGCTTTCTTT
-,-,TRBJ2-6,19,TRBV7-9,CASSLGWDTVRTGANVLTF,TGTGCCAGCAGCTTAGGATGGGATACGGTGCGGACCGGGGCCAACGTCCTGACTTTC
-,-,TRBJ2-4,16,TRBV6-1,CASSEAQGGAKNIQYF,TGTGCCAGCAGTGAAGCGCAAGGGGGAGCCAAAAACATTCAGTACTTC
-,-,TRBJ1-5,13,TRBV6-5,CASSWDSNQPQHF,TGTGCCAGCAGTTGGGACAGCAATCAGCCCCAGCATTTT
-,-,TRBJ1-1,14,TRBV10-3,CAIREAAERTEAFF,TGTGCCATCAGAGAAGCGGCGGAGAGAACTGAAGCTTTCTTT
-,-,TRBJ2-7,11,TRBV20-1,CSVADRYEQYF,TGCAGTGTCGCGGACCGCTACGAGCAGTACTTC
-,TRBD1,TRBJ2-7,14,TRBV2,CASSETGRTYEQYF,TGTGCCAGCAGTGAGACAGGGCGGACCTACGAGCAGTACTTC
-,-,TRBJ1-2,16,TRBV5-4,CASSSPSRGRSYGYTF,TGTGCCAGCAGCTCCCCTTCGAGGGGCCGGTCCTATGGCTACACCTTC
-,TRBD1,TRBJ1-1,15,TRBV6-1,CASSWGGQGKTEAFF,TGTGCCAGCAGTTGGGGGGGACAGGGAAAGACTGAAGCTTTCTTT
-,-,TRBJ2-2,17,TRBV5-1,CASSLAGGKGGTGELFF,TGCGCCAGCAGCTTGGCCGGCGGAAAGGGAGGCACCGGGGAGCTGTTTTTT
-,TRBD1,TRBJ1-2,15,TRBV9,CASSPRQGLDYGYTF,TGTGCCAGCAGCCCGAGACAGGGACTGGACTATGGCTACACCTTC
-,-,TRBJ1-5,10,TRBV3-1/TRBV3-2,CASLNQPQHF,TGTGCCAGCTTGAATCAGCCCCAGCATTTT
-,TRBD1,TRBJ1-2,15,TRBV27,CASRKSGQANSGYTF,TGTGCCAGCAGAAAGTCAGGACAGGCCAATAGCGGCTACACCTTC
-,TRBD1,TRBJ1-5,15,TRBV4-1,CASSQVDRGGQPQHF,TGCGCCAGCAGCCAAGTCGACAGGGGAGGTCAGCCCCAGCATTTT
-,TRBD1,TRBJ2-5,15,TRBV3-1/TRBV3-2,CASSHAGTGTETQYF,TGTGCCAGCAGCCATGCCGGGACAGGGACGGAGACCCAGTACTTC
-,TRBD2,TRBJ2-5,16,TRBV4-1,CASSPRTSPSGETQYF,TGCGCCAGCAGCCCGCGGACTAGCCCTTCGGGGGAGACCCAGTACTTC
-,TRBD2,TRBJ2-3,16,TRBV7-2,CASSQGLAGTYRTQYF,TGTGCCAGCAGCCAGGGACTAGCGGGCACCTACCGTACGCAGTATTTT
-,TRBD2,TRBJ2-5,18,TRBV18,CASSPSLAGVPLQETQYF,TGTGCCAGCTCACCATCCCTAGCGGGGGTCCCCCTCCAAGAGACCCAGTACTTC
-,TRBD1,TRBJ1-1,18,TRBV30,CAWNREGGRGLVNNEAFF,TGTGCCTGGAATCGGGAGGGGGGCAGGGGGCTAGTAAATAATGAAGCTTTCTTT
-,-,TRBJ2-7,15,TRBV15,CATSRDTGAWYEQYF,TGCGCCACCAGCAGAGATACGGGGGCCTGGTACGAGCAGTACTTC
-,-,TRBJ1-1,14,TRBV6-1,CASTWGTLNTEAFF,TGTGCCAGCACGTGGGGAACGCTGAACACTGAAGCTTTCTTT
-,-,TRBJ1-2,14,TRBV6-5,CASSLDSAPYGYTF,TGTGCCAGCAGTTTGGACAGCGCTCCTTATGGCTACACCTTC
-,-,TRBJ2-3,13,TRBV3-1/TRBV3-2,CARASGRSDTQYF,TGTGCCCGGGCGAGCGGAAGGTCAGATACGCAGTATTTT
-,-,TRBJ2-5,16,TRBV25-1,CASSEWVAAYQETQYF,TGTGCCAGCAGTGAATGGGTAGCGGCTTACCAAGAGACCCAGTACTTC
-,-,TRBJ1-1,12,TRBV7-8,CASRDPGTEAFF,TGTGCCAGCAGGGATCCGGGGACTGAAGCTTTCTTT
-,-,TRBJ2-2,14,TRBV15,CATSMAGVTGELFF,TGTGCCACCAGCATGGCAGGGGTAACCGGGGAGCTGTTTTTT
-,-,TRBJ1-5,14,TRBV4-1,CASSQDRSNQPQHF,TGCGCCAGCAGCCAAGACAGGAGCAATCAGCCCCAGCATTTT
-,-,TRBJ2-1,15,TRBV24-1,CATSDSGPAGNEQFF,TGTGCCACCAGTGACTCCGGGCCCGCCGGGAATGAGCAGTTCTTC
once,-,TRBJ2-1,15,TRBV18,CASSLSREVYNEQFF,TGTGCCAGCTCACTCTCTCGGGAAGTCTACAATGAGCAGTTCTTC
-,-,TRBJ1-3,15,TRBV3-1/TRBV3-2,CASSRVMGFGNTIYF,TGTGCCAGCAGCCGAGTCATGGGATTTGGAAACACCATATATTTT